Below, one T cell receptor (beta chain) is given with its context. Distinct nucleotide sequences in the sample also encode this CDR3. This sample stems from a study of shared clonotypes between healthy human individuals. Germline V lookup: CDR1 PRHDT, CDR2 FYEKMQ (reference sequence). Trimming cost V 2 bases and J 8 bases, with 6 bases left between them. The CDR3 spans 12 residues. The assay was carried out at the deep level. Sequencing used immunoSEQ multiplex PCR; TCRdb keeps in-frame clones, though not all of them. Of about 2 million clones detected, 85% to 95% appear once; the ten largest clones hold 0.95% to 1.5%. Naive CD8 isolation took CD45RO-negative cells positively selected for CCR7 and excluded terminally differentiated effector memory CD45RA+ cells.

The TCR was taken from a man between 18 and 35 years old in good health. The chain carries TRBV13 and TRBJ1-4; no clear D gene. Sequencing was performed on naive CD8+ T cells sorted from blood. Here the CDR3 DNA reads TGTGCCAGCAGCTTATTAGGCGAAAAACTGTTTTTT. The encoded protein is CASSLLGEKLFF.